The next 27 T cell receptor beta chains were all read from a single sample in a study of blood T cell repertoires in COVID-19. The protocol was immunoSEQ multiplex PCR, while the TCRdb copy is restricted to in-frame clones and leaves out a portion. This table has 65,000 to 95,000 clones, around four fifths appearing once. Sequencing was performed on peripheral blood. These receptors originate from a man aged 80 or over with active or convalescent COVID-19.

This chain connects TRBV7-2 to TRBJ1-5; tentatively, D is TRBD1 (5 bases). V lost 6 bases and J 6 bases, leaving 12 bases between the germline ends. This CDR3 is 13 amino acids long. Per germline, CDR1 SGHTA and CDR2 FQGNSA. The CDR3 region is CASSLRVFQPQHF. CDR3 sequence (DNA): TGTGCCAGCAGTCTCAGGGTATTTCAGCCCCAGCATTTT.

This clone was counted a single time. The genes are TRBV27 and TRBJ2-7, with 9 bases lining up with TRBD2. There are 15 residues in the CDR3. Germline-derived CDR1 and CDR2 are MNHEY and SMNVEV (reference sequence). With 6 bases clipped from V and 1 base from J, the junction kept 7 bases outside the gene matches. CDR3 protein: CASRPTSGSSYEQYV. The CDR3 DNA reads TGTGCCAGCAGGCCCACTAGCGGGTCGTCCTACGAGCAGTACGTC.

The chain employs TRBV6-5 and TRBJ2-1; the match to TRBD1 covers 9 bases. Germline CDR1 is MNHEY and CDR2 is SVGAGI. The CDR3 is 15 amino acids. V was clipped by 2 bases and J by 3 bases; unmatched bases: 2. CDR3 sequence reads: CASSYGTGLYNEQFF. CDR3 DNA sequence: TGTGCCAGCAGTTACGGGACAGGGCTCTACAATGAGCAGTTCTTC.

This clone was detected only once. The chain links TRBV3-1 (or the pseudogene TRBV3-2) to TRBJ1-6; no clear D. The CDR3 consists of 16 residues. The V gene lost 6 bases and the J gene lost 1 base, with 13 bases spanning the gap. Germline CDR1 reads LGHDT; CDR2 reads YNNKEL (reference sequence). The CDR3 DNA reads TGTGCCAGCAGTCTTACTCTTCGATCCTATAATTCACCCCTCCACTTT. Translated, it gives CASSLTLRSYNSPLHF.

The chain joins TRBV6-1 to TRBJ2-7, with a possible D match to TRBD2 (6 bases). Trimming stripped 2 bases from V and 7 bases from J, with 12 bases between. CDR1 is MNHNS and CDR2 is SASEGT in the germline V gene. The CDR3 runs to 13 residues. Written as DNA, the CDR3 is TGTGCCAGCAGTGAAATGCGGGATGGGGAGCAGTACGTC. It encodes CASSEMRDGEQYV.

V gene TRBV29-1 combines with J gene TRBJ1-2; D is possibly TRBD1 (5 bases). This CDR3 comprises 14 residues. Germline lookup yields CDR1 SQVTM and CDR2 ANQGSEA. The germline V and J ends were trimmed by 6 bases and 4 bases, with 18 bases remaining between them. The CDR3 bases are TGCAGCGTCCAACGGAGGGGCAACGGCTATGGCTACACCTTC. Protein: CSVQRRGNGYGYTF.

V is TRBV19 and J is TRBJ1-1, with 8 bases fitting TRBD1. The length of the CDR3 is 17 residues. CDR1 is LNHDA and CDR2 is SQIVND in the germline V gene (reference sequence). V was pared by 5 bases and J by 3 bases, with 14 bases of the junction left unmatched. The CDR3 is CASSSYGQGSSDTEAFF. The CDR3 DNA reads TGTGCCAGTAGTTCCTATGGACAGGGATCAAGCGACACTGAAGCTTTCTTT.

The CDR3 DNA sequence: TGTGCCAGCAGCTTAGTCCAGGGCATGGAGACCCAGTACTTC. Its translation is CASSLVQGMETQYF. V gene TRBV11-2 combines with J gene TRBJ2-5; tentatively, D is TRBD1 (5 bases). The ends were cut back, 1 base at V and 5 bases at J, with 11 bases in the middle. The CDR3 consists of 14 residues. Looked up from germline, CDR1 is SGHAT and CDR2 is FQNNGV.

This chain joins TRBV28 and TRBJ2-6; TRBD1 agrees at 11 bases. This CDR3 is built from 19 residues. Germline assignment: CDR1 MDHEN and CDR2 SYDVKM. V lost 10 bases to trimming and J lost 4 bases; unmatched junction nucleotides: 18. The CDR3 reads CATKGIGGQGALGANVLTF. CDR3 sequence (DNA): TGTGCCACAAAGGGGATAGGAGGACAGGGGGCCTTAGGGGCCAACGTCCTGACTTTC.

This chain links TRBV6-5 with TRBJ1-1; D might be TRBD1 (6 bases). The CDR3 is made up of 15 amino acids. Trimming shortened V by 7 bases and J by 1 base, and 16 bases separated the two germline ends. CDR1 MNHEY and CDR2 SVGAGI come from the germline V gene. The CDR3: CASTDGGHENTEAFF. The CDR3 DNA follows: TGTGCCAGCACCGACGGGGGGCACGAGAACACTGAAGCTTTCTTT.

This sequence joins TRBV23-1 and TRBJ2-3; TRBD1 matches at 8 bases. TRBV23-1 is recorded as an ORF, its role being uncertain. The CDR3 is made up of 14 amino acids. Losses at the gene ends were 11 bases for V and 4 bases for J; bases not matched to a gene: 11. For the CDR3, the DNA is TGCGCCCAGGGGGCGAGCTTTTGCCCAGATACGCAGTATTTT. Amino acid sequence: CAQGASFCPDTQYF.

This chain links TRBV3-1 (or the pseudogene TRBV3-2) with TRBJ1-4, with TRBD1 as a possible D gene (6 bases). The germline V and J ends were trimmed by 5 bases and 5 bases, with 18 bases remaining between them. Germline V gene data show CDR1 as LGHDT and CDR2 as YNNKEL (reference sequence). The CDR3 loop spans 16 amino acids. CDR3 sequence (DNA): TGTGCCAGCAGCACACTTCACAGGGCCCTGAATGAAAAACTGTTTTTT. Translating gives CASSTLHRALNEKLFF.

CDR3 bases: TGTGCCAGCAGCCCGGATCCTTGGAGGGGGGGAGAAAAACTGTTTTTT. Translation gives CASSPDPWRGGEKLFF. The chain joins TRBV4-2 to TRBJ1-4; TRBD1 is a possible D gene (6 bases). Trimming pared 4 bases from V and 8 bases from J, leaving 20 bases between. CDR3 length: 16 amino acids. Germline V lookup: CDR1 LGHNA, CDR2 YNFKEQ.

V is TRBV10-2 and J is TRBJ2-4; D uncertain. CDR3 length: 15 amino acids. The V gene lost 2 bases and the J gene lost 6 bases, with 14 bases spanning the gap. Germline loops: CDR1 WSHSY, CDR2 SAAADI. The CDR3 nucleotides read TGCGCCAGCAGTGAGAGCTTGAGTACTGCAAACATTCAGTACTTC. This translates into CASSESLSTANIQYF.

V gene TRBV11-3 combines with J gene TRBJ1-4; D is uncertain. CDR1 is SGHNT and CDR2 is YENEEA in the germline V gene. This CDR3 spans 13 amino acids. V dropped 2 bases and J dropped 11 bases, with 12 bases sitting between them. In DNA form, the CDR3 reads TGTGCCAGCAGCTTACACCCGGGAAGTAAACTGTTTTTT. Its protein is CASSLHPGSKLFF.

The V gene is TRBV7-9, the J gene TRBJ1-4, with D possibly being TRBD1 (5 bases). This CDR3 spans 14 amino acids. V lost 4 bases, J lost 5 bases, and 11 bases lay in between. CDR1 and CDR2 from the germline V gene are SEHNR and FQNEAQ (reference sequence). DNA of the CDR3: TGTGCCAGCAGCTCGACAGTCACCAATGAAAAACTGTTTTTT. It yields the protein CASSSTVTNEKLFF.

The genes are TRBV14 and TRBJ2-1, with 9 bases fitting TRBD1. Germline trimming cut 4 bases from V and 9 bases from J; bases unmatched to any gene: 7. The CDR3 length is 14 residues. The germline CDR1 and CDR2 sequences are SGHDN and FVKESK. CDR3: CASSRDRVAVEQFF. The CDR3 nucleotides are TGTGCCAGCAGCCGGGACAGGGTAGCTGTTGAGCAGTTCTTC.

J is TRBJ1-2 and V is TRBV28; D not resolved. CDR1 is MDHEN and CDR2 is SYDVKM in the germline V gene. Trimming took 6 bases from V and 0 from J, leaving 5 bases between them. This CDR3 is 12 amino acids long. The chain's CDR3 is CASRLTNYGYTF. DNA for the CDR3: TGTGCCAGCAGACTCACTAACTATGGCTACACCTTC.

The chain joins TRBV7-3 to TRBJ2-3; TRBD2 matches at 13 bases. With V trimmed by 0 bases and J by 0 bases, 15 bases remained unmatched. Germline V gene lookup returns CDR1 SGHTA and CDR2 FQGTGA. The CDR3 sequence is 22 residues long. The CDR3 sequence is CASSLTPIRLAGGPTSTDTQYF. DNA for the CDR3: TGTGCCAGCAGCTTAACACCAATCAGACTAGCGGGAGGACCGACTAGCACAGATACGCAGTATTTT.

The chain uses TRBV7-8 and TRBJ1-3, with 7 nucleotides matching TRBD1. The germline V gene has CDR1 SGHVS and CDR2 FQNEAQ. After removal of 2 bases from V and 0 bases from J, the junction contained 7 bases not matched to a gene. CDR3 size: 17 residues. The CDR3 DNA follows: TGTGCCAGCAGCTTATCAGACAGGGCGCTCTCTGGAAACACCATATATTTT. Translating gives CASSLSDRALSGNTIYF.

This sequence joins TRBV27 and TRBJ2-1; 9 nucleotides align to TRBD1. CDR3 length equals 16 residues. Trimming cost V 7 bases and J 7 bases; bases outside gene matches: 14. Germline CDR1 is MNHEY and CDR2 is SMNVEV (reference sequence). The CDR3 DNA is TGTGCCAGCACCCGACAGGGGGTCAATTACGGGAATGAGCAGTTCTTC. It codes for CASTRQGVNYGNEQFF.

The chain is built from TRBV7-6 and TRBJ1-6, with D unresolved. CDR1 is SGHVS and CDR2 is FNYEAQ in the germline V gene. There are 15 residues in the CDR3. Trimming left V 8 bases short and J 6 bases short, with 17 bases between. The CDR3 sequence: CASQTDSNSNSPLHF. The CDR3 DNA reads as TGTGCCAGCCAAACCGACTCGAATTCTAATTCACCCCTCCACTTT.

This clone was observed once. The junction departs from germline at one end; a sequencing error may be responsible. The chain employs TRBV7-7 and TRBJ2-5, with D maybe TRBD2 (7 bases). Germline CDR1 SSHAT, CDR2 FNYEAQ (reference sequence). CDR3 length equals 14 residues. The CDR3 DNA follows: TGTGCTAGCAGCTATATGGGGGGGGGCGAGACCCAGTACTTC. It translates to CASSYMGGGETQYF.

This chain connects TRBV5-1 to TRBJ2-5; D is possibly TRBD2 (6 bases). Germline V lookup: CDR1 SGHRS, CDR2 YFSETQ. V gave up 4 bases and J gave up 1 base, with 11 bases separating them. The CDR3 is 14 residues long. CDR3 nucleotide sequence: TGCGCCAGCAGCGAGGGGAGGACCCAAGAGACCCAGTACTTC. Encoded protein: CASSEGRTQETQYF. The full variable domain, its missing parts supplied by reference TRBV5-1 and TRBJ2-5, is KAGVTQTPRYLIKTRGQQVTLSCSPISGHRSVSWYQQTPGQGLQFLFEYFSETQRNKGNFPGRFSGRQFSNSRSEMNVSTLELGDSALYLCASSEGRTQETQYFGPGTRLLVL.

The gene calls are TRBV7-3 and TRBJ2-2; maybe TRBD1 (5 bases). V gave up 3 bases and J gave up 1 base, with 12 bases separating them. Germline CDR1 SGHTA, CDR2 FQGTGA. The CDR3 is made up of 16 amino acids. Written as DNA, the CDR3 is TGTGCCAGCAGCTTCAGGGCAGGCATGAACACCGGGGAGCTGTTTTTT. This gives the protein CASSFRAGMNTGELFF.

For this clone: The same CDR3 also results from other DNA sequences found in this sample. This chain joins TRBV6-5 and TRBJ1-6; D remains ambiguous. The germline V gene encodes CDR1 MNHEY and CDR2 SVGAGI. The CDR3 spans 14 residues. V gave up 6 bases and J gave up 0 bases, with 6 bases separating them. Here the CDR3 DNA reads TGTGCCAGCAGCCGGAGCTCCTATAATTCACCCCTCCACTTT. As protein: CASSRSSYNSPLHF.

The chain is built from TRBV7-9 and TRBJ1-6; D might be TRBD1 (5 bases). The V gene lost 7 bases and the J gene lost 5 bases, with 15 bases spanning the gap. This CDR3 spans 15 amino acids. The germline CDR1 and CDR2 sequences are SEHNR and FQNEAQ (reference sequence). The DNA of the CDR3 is TGTGCCAGCACCCCCGGGGGTCTGGATAATTCACCCCTCCACTTT. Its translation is CASTPGGLDNSPLHF.